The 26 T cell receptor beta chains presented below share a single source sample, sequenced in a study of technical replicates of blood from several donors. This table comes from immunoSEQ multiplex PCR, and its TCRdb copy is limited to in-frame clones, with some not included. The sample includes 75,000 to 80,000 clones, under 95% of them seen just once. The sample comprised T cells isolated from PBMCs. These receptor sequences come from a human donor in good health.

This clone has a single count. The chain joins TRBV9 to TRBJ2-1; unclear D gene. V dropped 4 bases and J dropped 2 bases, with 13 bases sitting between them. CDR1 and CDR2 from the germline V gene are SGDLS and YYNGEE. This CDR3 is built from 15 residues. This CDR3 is CASSSGGTTYNEQFF. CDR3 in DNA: TGTGCCAGCAGCTCTGGCGGAACTACCTACAATGAGCAGTTCTTC.

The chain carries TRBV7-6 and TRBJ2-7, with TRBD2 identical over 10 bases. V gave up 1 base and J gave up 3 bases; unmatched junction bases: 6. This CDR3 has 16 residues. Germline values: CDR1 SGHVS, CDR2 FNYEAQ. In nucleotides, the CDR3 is TGTGCCAGCAGCTTAGGGCTAGCGGGAGAGGGCTACGAGCAGTACTTC. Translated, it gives CASSLGLAGEGYEQYF.

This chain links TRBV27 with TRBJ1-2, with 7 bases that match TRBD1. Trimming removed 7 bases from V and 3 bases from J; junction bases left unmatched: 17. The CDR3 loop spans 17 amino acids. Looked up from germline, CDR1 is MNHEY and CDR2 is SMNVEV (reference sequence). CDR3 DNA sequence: TGTGCCAGCAAACACTTCGGAACAGGGGTATTCGACTATGGCTACACCTTC. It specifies CASKHFGTGVFDYGYTF.

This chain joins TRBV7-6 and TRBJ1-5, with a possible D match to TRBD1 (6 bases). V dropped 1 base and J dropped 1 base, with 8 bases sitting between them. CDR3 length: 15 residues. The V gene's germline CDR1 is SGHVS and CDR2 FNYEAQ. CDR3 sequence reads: CASSLGRGSNQPQHF. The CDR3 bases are TGTGCCAGCAGCTTAGGCAGGGGCAGCAATCAGCCCCAGCATTTT.

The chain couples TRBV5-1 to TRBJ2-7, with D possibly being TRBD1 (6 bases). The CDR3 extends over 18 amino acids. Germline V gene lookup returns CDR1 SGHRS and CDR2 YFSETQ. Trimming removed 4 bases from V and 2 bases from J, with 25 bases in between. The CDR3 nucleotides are TGCGCCAGCAGCGACCAACCCCGGACAGAACGATGGGCCTACGAGCAGTACTTC. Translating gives CASSDQPRTERWAYEQYF. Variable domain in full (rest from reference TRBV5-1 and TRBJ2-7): KAGVTQTPRYLIKTRGQQVTLSCSPISGHRSVSWYQQTPGQGLQFLFEYFSETQRNKGNFPGRFSGRQFSNSRSEMNVSTLELGDSALYLCASSDQPRTERWAYEQYFGPGTRLTVT.

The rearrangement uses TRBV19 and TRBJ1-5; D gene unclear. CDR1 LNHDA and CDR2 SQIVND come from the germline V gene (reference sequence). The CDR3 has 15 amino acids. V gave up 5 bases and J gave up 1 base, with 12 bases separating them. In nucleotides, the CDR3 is TGTGCCAGTAGTCCAGTCCAGTCAAGCAATCAGCCCCAGCATTTT. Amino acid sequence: CASSPVQSSNQPQHF.

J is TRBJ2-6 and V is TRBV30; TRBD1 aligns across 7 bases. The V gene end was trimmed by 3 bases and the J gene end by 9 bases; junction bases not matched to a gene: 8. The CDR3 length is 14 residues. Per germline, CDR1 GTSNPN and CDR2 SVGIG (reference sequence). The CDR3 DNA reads TGTGCCTGGAGGCAGACAGGGATGAGCAACGTCCTGACTTTC. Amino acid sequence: CAWRQTGMSNVLTF.

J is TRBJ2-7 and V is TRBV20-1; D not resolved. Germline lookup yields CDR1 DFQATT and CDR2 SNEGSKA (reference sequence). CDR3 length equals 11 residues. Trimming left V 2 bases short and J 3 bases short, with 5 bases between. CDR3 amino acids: CSARILYEQYF. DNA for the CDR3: TGCAGTGCTAGAATCCTCTACGAGCAGTACTTC.

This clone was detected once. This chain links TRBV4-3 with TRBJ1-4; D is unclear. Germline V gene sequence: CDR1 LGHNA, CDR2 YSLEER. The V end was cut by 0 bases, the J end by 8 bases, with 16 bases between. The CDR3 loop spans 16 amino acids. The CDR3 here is CASSQDVTLLLEKLFF. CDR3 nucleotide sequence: TGCGCCAGCAGCCAAGATGTAACCCTTCTACTGGAAAAACTGTTTTTT.

CDR3 bases: TGTGCCAGCAGTGATATAATAGGACAGGGGCAGCAGTACTTC. Encoded protein: CASSDIIGQGQQYF. The rearrangement joins TRBV6-5 to TRBJ2-7, with 9 bases aligning to TRBD1. Germline lookup yields CDR1 MNHEY and CDR2 SVGAGI. The V gene end was trimmed by 5 bases and the J gene end by 8 bases; junction bases not matched to a gene: 10. The CDR3 runs to 14 residues.

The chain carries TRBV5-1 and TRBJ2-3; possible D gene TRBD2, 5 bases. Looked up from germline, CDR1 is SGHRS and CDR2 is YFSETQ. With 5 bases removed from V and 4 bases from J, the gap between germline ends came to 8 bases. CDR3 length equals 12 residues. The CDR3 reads CASRLEADTQYF. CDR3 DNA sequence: TGCGCCAGCAGGCTGGAGGCAGATACGCAGTATTTT.

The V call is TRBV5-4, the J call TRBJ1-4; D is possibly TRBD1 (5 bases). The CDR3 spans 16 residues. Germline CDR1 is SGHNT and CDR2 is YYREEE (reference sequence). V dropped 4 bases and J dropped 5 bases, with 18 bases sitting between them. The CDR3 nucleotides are TGTGCCAGCAGCAGCACGGAAGACAGCAAAAATGAAAAACTGTTTTTT. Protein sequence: CASSSTEDSKNEKLFF.

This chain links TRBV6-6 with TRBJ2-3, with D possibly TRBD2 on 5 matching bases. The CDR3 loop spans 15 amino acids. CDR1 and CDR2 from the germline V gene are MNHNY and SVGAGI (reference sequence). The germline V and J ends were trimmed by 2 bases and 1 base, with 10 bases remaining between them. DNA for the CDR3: TGTGCCAGCAGTTACATGGTCGGGGGCACAGATACGCAGTATTTT. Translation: CASSYMVGGTDTQYF.

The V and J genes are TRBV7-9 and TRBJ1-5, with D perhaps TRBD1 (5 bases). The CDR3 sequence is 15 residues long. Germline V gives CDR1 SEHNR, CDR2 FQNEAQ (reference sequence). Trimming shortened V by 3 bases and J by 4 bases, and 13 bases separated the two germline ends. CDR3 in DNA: TGTGCCAGCAGCTTTTCGTCGACAGAAAATCAGCCCCAGCATTTT. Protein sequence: CASSFSSTENQPQHF.

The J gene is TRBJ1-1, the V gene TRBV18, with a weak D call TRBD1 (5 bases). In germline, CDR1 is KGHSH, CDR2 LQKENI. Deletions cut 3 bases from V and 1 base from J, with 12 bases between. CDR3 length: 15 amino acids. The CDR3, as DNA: TGTGCCAGCTCACCCACCCAGCAGGGGAACACTGAAGCTTTCTTT. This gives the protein CASSPTQQGNTEAFF.

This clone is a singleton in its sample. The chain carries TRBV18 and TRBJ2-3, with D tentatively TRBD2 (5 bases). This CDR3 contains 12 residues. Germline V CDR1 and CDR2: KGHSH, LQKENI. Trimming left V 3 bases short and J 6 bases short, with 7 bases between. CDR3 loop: CASSPLADTQYF. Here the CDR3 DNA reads TGTGCCAGCTCACCCTTAGCGGATACGCAGTATTTT.

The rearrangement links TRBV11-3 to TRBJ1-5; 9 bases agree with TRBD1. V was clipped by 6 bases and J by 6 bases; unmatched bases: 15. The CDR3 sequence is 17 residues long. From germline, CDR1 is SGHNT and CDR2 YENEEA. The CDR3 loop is CASSRGQGPLWGQPQHF. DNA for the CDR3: TGTGCCAGCAGTCGAGGACAGGGGCCCCTTTGGGGTCAGCCCCAGCATTTT.

The CDR3: CASSVGKTSGTLNEQFF. The CDR3 DNA is TGTGCCAGCAGCGTAGGGAAGACTAGCGGGACCTTAAATGAGCAGTTCTTC. The chain couples TRBV9 to TRBJ2-1; 11 bases line up with TRBD2. The CDR3 sequence is 17 residues long. Germline-derived CDR1 and CDR2 are SGDLS and YYNGEE. The V and J ends lost 0 bases and 7 bases, in that order; junction bases with no gene match: 9.

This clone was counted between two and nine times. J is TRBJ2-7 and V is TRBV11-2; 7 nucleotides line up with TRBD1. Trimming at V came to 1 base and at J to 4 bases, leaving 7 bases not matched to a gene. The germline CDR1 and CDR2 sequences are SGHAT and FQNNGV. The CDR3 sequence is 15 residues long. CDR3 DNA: TGTGCCAGCAGCTTAGCATCTGACAGGGTGTACGAGCAGTACTTC. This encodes CASSLASDRVYEQYF.

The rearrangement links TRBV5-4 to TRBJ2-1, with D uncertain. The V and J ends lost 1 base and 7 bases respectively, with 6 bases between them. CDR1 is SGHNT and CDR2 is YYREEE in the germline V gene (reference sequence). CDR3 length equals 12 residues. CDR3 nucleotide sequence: TGTGCCAGCAGCTTGACCGGTAATGAGCAGTTCTTC. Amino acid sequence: CASSLTGNEQFF.

For the CDR3, the DNA is TGTGCCAGCGGTTTTGACAGGGAAGTTTCAGATACGCAGTATTTT. Translated, it gives CASGFDREVSDTQYF. This chain joins TRBV2 and TRBJ2-3; the match to TRBD1 covers 7 bases. There are 15 residues in the CDR3. The germline gives CDR1 SNHLY, CDR2 FYNNEI. J gave up 4 bases and V 8 bases, and 12 bases lay outside the gene matches.

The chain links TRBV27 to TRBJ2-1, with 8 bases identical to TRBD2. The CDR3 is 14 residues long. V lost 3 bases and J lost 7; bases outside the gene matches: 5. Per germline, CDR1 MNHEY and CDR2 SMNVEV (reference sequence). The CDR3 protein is CASSLYAGGNEQFF. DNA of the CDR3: TGTGCCAGCAGTTTGTATGCGGGAGGTAATGAGCAGTTCTTC.

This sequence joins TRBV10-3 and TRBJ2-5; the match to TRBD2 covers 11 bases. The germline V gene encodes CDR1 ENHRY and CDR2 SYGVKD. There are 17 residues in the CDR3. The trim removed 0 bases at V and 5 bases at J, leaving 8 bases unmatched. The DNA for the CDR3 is TGTGCCATCAGTGAGTCCTCTGGTAGCGGGAGGGCCGAGACCCAGTACTTC. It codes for CAISESSGSGRAETQYF.

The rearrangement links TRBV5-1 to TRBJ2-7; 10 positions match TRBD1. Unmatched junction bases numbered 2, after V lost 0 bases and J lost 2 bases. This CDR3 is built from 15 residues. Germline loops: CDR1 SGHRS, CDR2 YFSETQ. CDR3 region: CASSLEGTGAYEQYF. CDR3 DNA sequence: TGCGCCAGCAGCTTGGAGGGGACAGGGGCCTACGAGCAGTACTTC.

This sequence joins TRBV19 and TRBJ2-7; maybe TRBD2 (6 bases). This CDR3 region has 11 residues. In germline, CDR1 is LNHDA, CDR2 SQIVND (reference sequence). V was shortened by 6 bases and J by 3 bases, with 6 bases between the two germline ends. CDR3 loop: CASREGYEQYF. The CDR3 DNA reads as TGTGCCAGTAGGGAGGGCTACGAGCAGTACTTC.

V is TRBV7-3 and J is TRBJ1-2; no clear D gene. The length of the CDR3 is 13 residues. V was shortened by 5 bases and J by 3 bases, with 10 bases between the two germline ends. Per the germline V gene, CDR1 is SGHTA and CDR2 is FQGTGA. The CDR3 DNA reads TGTGCCAGCAGCGAAAAGGACTACTATGGCTACACCTTC. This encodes CASSEKDYYGYTF.